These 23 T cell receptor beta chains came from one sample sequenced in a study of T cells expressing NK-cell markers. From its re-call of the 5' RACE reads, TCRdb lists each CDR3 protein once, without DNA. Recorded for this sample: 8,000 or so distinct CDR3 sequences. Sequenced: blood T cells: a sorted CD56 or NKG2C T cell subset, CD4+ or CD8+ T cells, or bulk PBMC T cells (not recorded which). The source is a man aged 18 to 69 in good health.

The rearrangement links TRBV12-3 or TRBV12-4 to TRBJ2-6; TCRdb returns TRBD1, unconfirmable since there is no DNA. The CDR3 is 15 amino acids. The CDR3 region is CASSWGQAGANVLTF.

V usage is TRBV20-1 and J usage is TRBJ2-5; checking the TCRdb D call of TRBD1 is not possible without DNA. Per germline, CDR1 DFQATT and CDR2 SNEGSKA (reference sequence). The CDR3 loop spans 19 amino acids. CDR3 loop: CSARLLGTGVRGPKETQYF.

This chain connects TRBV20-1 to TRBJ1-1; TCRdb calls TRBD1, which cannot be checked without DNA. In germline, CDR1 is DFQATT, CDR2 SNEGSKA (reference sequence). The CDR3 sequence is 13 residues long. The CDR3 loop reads CSATKDRDTEAFF.

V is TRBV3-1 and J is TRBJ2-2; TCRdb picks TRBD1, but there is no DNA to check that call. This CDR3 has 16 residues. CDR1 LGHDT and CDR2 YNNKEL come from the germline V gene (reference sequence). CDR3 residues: CASSQDGGHNTGELFF.

The CDR3 reads CASSVEGSSGNTIYF. V gene TRBV6-1 combines with J gene TRBJ1-3. Germline-derived CDR1 and CDR2 are MNHNS and SASEGT. The CDR3 loop spans 15 amino acids.

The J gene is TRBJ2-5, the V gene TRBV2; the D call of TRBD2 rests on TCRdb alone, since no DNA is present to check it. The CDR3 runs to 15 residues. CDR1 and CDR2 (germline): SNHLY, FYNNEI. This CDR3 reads CASSQGTNPQETQYF.

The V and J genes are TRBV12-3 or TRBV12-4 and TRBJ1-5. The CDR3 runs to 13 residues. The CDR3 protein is CASSLGLIQPQHF.

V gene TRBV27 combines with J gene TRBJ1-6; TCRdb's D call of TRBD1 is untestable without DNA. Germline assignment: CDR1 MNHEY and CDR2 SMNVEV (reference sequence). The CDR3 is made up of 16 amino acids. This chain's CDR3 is CASNDRGSSYNSPLHF.

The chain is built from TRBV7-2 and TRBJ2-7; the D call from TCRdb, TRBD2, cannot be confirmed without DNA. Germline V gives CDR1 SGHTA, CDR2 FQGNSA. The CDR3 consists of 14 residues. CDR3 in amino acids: CASSLGGGAYEQYF.

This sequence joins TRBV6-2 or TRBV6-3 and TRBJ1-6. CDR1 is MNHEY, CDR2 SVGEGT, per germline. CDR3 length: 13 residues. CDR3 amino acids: CASSYSEVGTLHF.

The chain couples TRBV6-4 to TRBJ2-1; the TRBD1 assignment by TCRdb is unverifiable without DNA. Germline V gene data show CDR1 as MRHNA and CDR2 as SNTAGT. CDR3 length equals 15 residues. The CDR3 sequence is CASSEGTGGNNEQFF.

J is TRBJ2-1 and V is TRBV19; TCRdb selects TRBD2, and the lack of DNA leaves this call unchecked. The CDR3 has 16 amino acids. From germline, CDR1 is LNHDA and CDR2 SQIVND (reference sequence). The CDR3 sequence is CASHSLAGTRGNEQFF.

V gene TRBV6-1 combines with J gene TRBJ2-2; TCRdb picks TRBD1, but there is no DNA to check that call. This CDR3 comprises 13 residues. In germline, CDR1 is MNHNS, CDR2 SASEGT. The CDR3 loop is CASIPGEAGELFF.

CDR3 amino acids: CASSELGVTQYF. The V and J genes are TRBV2 and TRBJ2-5; TCRdb names TRBD1, which stays unverified in the absence of DNA. Germline V CDR1 and CDR2: SNHLY, FYNNEI. CDR3 size: 12 residues. Looking up the rest from reference TRBV2 and TRBJ2-5 gives the full variable domain: EPEVTQTPSHQVTQMGQEVILRCVPISNHLYFYWYRQILGQKVEFLVSFYNNEISEKSEIFDDQFSVERPDGSNFTLKIRSTKLEDSAMYFCASSELGVTQYFGPGTRLLVL.

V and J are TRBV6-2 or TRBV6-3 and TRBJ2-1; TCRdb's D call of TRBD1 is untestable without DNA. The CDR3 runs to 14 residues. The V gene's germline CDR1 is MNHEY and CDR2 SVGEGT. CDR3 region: CASSPRQEYNEQFF.

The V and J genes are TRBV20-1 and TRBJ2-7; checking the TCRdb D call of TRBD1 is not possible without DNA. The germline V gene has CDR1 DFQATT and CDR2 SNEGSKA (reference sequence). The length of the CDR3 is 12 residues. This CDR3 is CSADRVSSEQYF.

CDR3 protein: CASSLDGISTDTQYF. The gene calls are TRBV5-1 and TRBJ2-3. CDR3 length: 15 amino acids. CDR1 is SGHRS, CDR2 YFSETQ, per germline.

CDR3: CASSPSSGGDLNEQFF. The chain joins TRBV4-2 to TRBJ2-1; TCRdb calls TRBD2, which cannot be checked without DNA. The CDR3 covers 16 residues. Germline lookup yields CDR1 LGHNA and CDR2 YNFKEQ.

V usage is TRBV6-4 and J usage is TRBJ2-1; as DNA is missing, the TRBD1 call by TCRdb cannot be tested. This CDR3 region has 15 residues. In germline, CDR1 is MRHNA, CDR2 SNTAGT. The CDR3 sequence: CASSEAGGAQNEQFF.

The CDR3 here is CASSTGTGMNTEAFF. This chain connects TRBV5-1 to TRBJ1-1; TCRdb's D gene call, TRBD1, goes unchecked for lack of DNA. Germline loops: CDR1 SGHRS, CDR2 YFSETQ. The CDR3 consists of 15 residues.

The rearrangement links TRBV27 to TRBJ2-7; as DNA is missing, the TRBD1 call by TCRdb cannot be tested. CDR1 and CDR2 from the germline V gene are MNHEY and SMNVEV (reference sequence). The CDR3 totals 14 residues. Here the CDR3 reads CASSSDRNSYEQYF.

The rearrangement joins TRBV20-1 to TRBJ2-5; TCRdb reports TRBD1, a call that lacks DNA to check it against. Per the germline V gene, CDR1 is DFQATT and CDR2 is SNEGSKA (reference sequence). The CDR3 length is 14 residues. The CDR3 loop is CSASGEDSQETQYF.

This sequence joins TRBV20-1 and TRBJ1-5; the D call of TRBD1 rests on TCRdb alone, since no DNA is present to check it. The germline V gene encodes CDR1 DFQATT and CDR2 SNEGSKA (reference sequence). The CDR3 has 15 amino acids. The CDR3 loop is CSADFTSGGSQPQHF.